Shown below are 24 T cell receptor beta chains from a single sample sequenced in a study of OX40 agonist ivuxolimab in advanced cancers. TCRdb's copy holds only in-frame clones and misses some; the assay was immunoSEQ multiplex PCR. The sample includes 70,000 or so clones, just over 90% of them seen just once. Material: CD4+ or CD8+ T cells sorted from blood, obtained in a trial of the OX40 agonist ivuxolimab. Receptors were obtained from an adult with an advanced solid tumor such as melanoma, head and neck, liver or kidney cancer.

The rearrangement joins TRBV5-6 to TRBJ2-2; 10 positions agree with TRBD2. Germline CDR1 is SGHDT and CDR2 is YYEEEE. The CDR3 extends over 15 amino acids. The junction had 4 bases not matched to a gene; V was cut back by 4 bases and J by 4 bases. The DNA for the CDR3 is TGTGCCAGCAGCCTGGCTAGCGGGGGCACCGGGGAGCTGTTTTTT. This gives the protein CASSLASGGTGELFF.

The chain is built from TRBV15 and TRBJ2-7; D not certain. CDR1 and CDR2 (germline): LNHNV, YYDKDF (reference sequence). With 0 bases removed from V and 5 bases from J, the gap between germline ends came to 8 bases. This CDR3 has 13 residues. The CDR3 region is CATSRDLGNEQYF. CDR3 coding DNA: TGTGCCACCAGCAGAGATCTAGGGAACGAGCAGTACTTC.

The chain is built from TRBV14 and TRBJ2-2, with unresolved D. CDR3 length equals 15 residues. Germline CDR1 and CDR2: SGHDN and FVKESK. With 4 bases removed from V and 5 bases from J, the gap between germline ends came to 14 bases. As DNA, the CDR3 is TGTGCCAGCAGCCCAATTGTCTGGCAAACCGGGGAGCTGTTTTTT. Translating it yields CASSPIVWQTGELFF. Variable domain in full (rest from reference TRBV14 and TRBJ2-2): EAGVTQFPSHSVIEKGQTVTLRCDPISGHDNLYWYRRVMGKEIKFLLHFVKESKQDESGMPNNRFLAERTGGTYSTLKVQPAELEDSGVYFCASSPIVWQTGELFFGEGSRLTVL.

The V and J genes are TRBV28 and TRBJ1-5, with 7 nucleotides matching TRBD1. Germline values: CDR1 MDHEN, CDR2 SYDVKM. The CDR3 consists of 15 residues. The V gene end was trimmed by 2 bases and the J gene end by 0 bases; junction bases not matched to a gene: 1. The CDR3 DNA follows: TGTGCCAGCAGTTTAAGGGACAGTAGCAATCAGCCCCAGCATTTT. Its protein is CASSLRDSSNQPQHF.

This chain joins TRBV19 and TRBJ1-1; 8 bases are shared with TRBD1. The V gene's germline CDR1 is LNHDA and CDR2 SQIVND (reference sequence). This CDR3 is 11 amino acids long. After removal of 6 bases from V and 11 bases from J, the junction contained 5 bases not matched to a gene. The CDR3 region has the DNA TGTGCCAGTAGGTGGACAGGGCGGGCTTTCTTT. Translation: CASRWTGRAFF.

The gene calls are TRBV18 and TRBJ2-3; 9 nucleotides agree with TRBD1. Germline V gene sequence: CDR1 KGHSH, CDR2 LQKENI. CDR3 size: 15 residues. J was trimmed by 4 bases and V by 6 bases; bases with no gene match: 8. CDR3 nucleotides: TGTGCCAGCTCCCGGGGACAGGGAAATTCAGATACGCAGTATTTT. Translating gives CASSRGQGNSDTQYF.

This clone was recorded only once. This chain links TRBV6-6 with TRBJ1-2; D gene unclear. Germline CDR1 and CDR2: MNHNY and SVGAGI (reference sequence). Trimming shortened V by 2 bases and J by 0 bases, and 10 bases separated the two germline ends. The CDR3 totals 15 residues. Written as DNA, the CDR3 is TGTGCCAGCAGTTACAGCAGATTTACTAACTATGGCTACACCTTC. This gives the protein CASSYSRFTNYGYTF.

The V call is TRBV19, the J call TRBJ2-3; 10 bases match TRBD1. The V segment lost 4 bases and the J segment 3 bases; nucleotides outside the gene matches: 4. Germline V lookup: CDR1 LNHDA, CDR2 SQIVND (reference sequence). This CDR3 contains 15 residues. The CDR3 sequence is CASSSRDRGTDTQYF. CDR3 DNA: TGTGCCAGTAGTAGCCGGGACAGGGGAACAGATACGCAGTATTTT.

A single count supports this clone. The chain combines TRBV6-5 with TRBJ1-4; no firm D call. Germline loops: CDR1 MNHEY, CDR2 SVGAGI. V dropped 6 bases and J dropped 4 bases, with 3 bases sitting between them. This CDR3 has 11 amino acids. CDR3 nucleotide sequence: TGTGCCAGCAGGATTAATGAAAAACTGTTTTTT. This encodes CASRINEKLFF.

The rearrangement links TRBV28 to TRBJ2-3; D ambiguous. Germline CDR1 MDHEN, CDR2 SYDVKM. The length of the CDR3 is 14 residues. V was clipped by 2 bases and J by 6 bases, with 12 bases between them. This chain's CDR3 is CASSLPLLRDTQYF. CDR3 DNA sequence: TGTGCCAGCAGTTTACCTCTACTCCGGGATACGCAGTATTTT.

This chain uses TRBV6-5 with TRBJ2-1; TRBD2 is a possible D gene (6 bases). Per the germline V gene, CDR1 is MNHEY and CDR2 is SVGAGI. With 6 bases removed from V and 9 bases from J, the gap between germline ends came to 18 bases. This CDR3 contains 14 residues. The CDR3 nucleotides are TGTGCCAGCAGCCACCTCTCGGGGGTACCTGAGCAGTTCTTC. Amino acids: CASSHLSGVPEQFF.

The chain links TRBV6-4 to TRBJ2-2, with 7 bases matching TRBD2. CDR1 MRHNA and CDR2 SNTAGT come from the germline V gene. V trimming: 8 bases; J trimming: 3 bases; junction bases outside the gene matches: 12. The CDR3 has 16 amino acids. The CDR3 sequence is CASLNGRREDTGELFF. As DNA, the CDR3 is TGTGCCAGCCTTAACGGGAGGAGGGAGGACACCGGGGAGCTGTTTTTT.

V and J are TRBV5-4 and TRBJ2-2; a weak D match, TRBD1 (6 bases). CDR3 size: 17 residues. Germline CDR1 is SGHNT and CDR2 is YYREEE (reference sequence). V dropped 1 base and J dropped 6 bases, with 19 bases sitting between them. CDR3 sequence: CASSLKDGHRAAGELFF. The CDR3, as DNA: TGTGCCAGCAGCTTGAAGGATGGCCACAGGGCCGCCGGGGAGCTGTTTTTT.

The chain uses TRBV9 and TRBJ2-5; either TRBD1 or TRBD2 may fit D (5 bases each). With 0 bases removed from V and 1 base from J, the gap between germline ends came to 10 bases. The CDR3 sequence is 15 residues long. The germline V gene has CDR1 SGDLS and CDR2 YYNGEE. CDR3 region: CASSVVGEIQETQYF. The CDR3 DNA sequence: TGTGCCAGCAGCGTAGTGGGGGAAATCCAAGAGACCCAGTACTTC.

The J gene is TRBJ2-1, the V gene TRBV28, with TRBD2 as a possible D gene (5 bases). Germline values: CDR1 MDHEN, CDR2 SYDVKM. V lost 6 bases and J lost 7, with 16 bases in between. CDR3 length equals 14 residues. Here the CDR3 DNA reads TGTGCCAGCAGACCCCAAGGGCAGCGGAATGAGCAGTTCTTC. This sequence encodes CASRPQGQRNEQFF.

The rearrangement uses TRBV7-3 and TRBJ2-1; weak D call: TRBD1 (6 bases). Germline loops: CDR1 SGHTA, CDR2 FQGTGA. The CDR3 sequence is 15 residues long. V was trimmed by 5 bases and J by 5 bases, leaving 16 bases between them. CDR3: CASSPPPGHNNEQFF. The CDR3 region has the DNA TGTGCCAGCAGCCCCCCTCCGGGACACAACAATGAGCAGTTCTTC.

The chain links TRBV6-6 to TRBJ2-3; 8 bases agree with TRBD1. The CDR3 has 16 amino acids. Germline loops: CDR1 MNHNY, CDR2 SVGAGI (reference sequence). With V trimmed by 2 bases and J by 2 bases, 6 bases remained unmatched. CDR3 in DNA: TGTGCCAGCAGTTACCGGGCAGGGGGCTTCACAGATACGCAGTATTTT. Amino acid sequence: CASSYRAGGFTDTQYF.

The rearrangement links TRBV6-6 to TRBJ2-1; D is uncertain. Trimming pared 6 bases from V and 7 bases from J, leaving 16 bases between. The germline V gene encodes CDR1 MNHNY and CDR2 SVGAGI (reference sequence). The CDR3 contains 14 residues. CDR3 protein: CASSLDSNLNEQFF. The CDR3 DNA reads as TGTGCCAGCAGCCTTGACTCGAACCTTAATGAGCAGTTCTTC.

Comments on this clone: Other DNA sequences of this sample code for an identical CDR3. The V and J genes are TRBV18 and TRBJ2-3; TRBD1 matches 7 bases. Trimming cost V 6 bases and J 3 bases; bases outside gene matches: 9. CDR3 size: 15 residues. CDR1 is KGHSH and CDR2 is LQKENI in the germline V gene. Here the CDR3 DNA reads TGTGCCAGCTCGCCGCCGGGACAGAGTACAGATACGCAGTATTTT. This gives the protein CASSPPGQSTDTQYF.

The J gene is TRBJ2-7, the V gene TRBV9; perhaps D is TRBD1 or TRBD2 (5 bases each). Per germline, CDR1 SGDLS and CDR2 YYNGEE. The V gene lost 2 bases and the J gene lost 7 bases, with 19 bases spanning the gap. The CDR3 consists of 15 residues. CDR3 coding DNA: TGTGCCAGCAGCGTTCAAGACAGCGGCAGCTCGGAGCAGTACTTC. The encoded protein is CASSVQDSGSSEQYF.

This chain connects TRBV7-8 to TRBJ1-5; D gene uncertain. The V end was cut by 2 bases, the J end by 4 bases, with 9 bases between. Germline CDR1 reads SGHVS; CDR2 reads FQNEAQ. The CDR3 totals 14 residues. Written as DNA, the CDR3 is TGTGCCAGCAGCTTACGGTCCCAGAATCAGCCCCAGCATTTT. Protein sequence: CASSLRSQNQPQHF.

CDR3 sequence reads: CAQRRQGKLFF. Written as DNA, the CDR3 is TGTGCCCAGCGTAGACAGGGGAAACTGTTTTTT. V usage is TRBV30 and J usage is TRBJ1-4, with TRBD1 matching over 8 bases. This CDR3 region has 11 residues. With 8 bases clipped from V and 11 bases from J, the junction kept 7 bases outside the gene matches. Germline CDR1 reads GTSNPN; CDR2 reads SVGIG (reference sequence). Full variable domain (outside the CDR3, taken from reference TRBV30 and TRBJ1-4): SQTIHQWPATLVQPVGSPLSLECTVEGTSNPNLYWYRQAAGRGLQLLFYSVGIGQISSEVPQNLSASRPQDRQFILSSKKLLLSDSGFYLCAQRRQGKLFFGSGTQLSVL.

This clone was observed a handful of times. This chain uses TRBV28 with TRBJ1-5; D remains unclear. The CDR3 totals 12 residues. Trimming shortened V by 6 bases and J by 6 bases, and 9 bases separated the two germline ends. From germline, CDR1 is MDHEN and CDR2 SYDVKM. The CDR3 bases are TGTGCCAGCAGGTGGGCAAGTCAGCCCCAGCATTTT. Translation gives CASRWASQPQHF.

This clone showed up just once. The chain is built from TRBV6-1 and TRBJ2-5, with D possibly matching TRBD2 (7 bases). The CDR3 sequence is 12 residues long. CDR1 is MNHNS and CDR2 is SASEGT in the germline V gene. Trimming stripped 6 bases from V and 6 bases from J, with 11 bases between. CDR3 coding DNA: TGTGCCAGCAGCGAGGGGGGGAAGACCCAGTACTTC. Translation: CASSEGGKTQYF.